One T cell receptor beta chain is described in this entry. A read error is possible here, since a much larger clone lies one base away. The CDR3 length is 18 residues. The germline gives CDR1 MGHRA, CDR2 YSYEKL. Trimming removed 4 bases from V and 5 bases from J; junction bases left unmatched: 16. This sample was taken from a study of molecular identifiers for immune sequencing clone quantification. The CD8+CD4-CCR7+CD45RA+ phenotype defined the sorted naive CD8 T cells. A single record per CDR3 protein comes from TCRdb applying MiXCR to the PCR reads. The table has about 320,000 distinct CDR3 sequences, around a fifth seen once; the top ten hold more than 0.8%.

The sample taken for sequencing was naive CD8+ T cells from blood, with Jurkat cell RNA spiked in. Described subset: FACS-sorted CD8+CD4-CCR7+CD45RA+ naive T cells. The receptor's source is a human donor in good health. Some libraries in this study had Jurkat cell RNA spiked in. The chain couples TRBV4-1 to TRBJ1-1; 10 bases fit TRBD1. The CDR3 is CASSPTGTGARESTEAFF. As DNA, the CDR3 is TGCGCCAGCAGCCCTACCGGGACAGGGGCACGAGAGAGTACTGAAGCTTTCTTT.